This T cell receptor (beta chain) derives from a study of cytomegalovirus exposure and HLA in healthy donors. A multiplex PCR was run with 60 Vbeta primers and 13 Jbeta primers. Repertoires were generated with immunoSEQ multiplex PCR, while TCRdb's copy carries only in-frame clones and drops some. The table has under 200,000 clones, approximately 77% seen once. This CDR3 contains 12 residues. V was clipped by 1 base and J by 12 bases, with 7 bases between them. Germline-derived CDR1 and CDR2 are SGHAT and FQNNGV. This chain connects TRBV11-2 to TRBJ1-6, with unresolved D. The receptor was isolated from a male donor in good health and CMV-seropositive. Source material: PBMCs. This CDR3 reads CASSLASGPLHF. CDR3 nucleotide sequence: TGTGCCAGCAGCTTAGCCTCGGGACCCCTCCACTTT.